The clone carrying this T cell receptor (beta chain) was detected a few times. Its cognate antigen is unknown. PCR used 60 Vbeta primers and 13 Jbeta primers. This table comes from immunoSEQ multiplex PCR, and its TCRdb copy is limited to in-frame clones, with some not included. This sample carries 100,000 or so clones, over 9.5% of them seen once, and the ten largest clones take 15% to 20%. The sample comes from a study of cytomegalovirus exposure and HLA in healthy donors. Study-wide points: An Asian-associated ancestry cluster reportedly showed fewer N-insertions than the approximately 700-donor mean in a later analysis. Earlier analysis looked at TCR beta V segments, and most were productive about 87% or about 30% of the time. CMV serostatus was the sole immune exposure data available.

There are 16 residues in the CDR3. Trimming pared 0 bases from V and 6 bases from J, leaving 16 bases between. Germline CDR1 reads MNHEY; CDR2 reads SVGAGI. V usage is TRBV6-5 and J usage is TRBJ2-3, with D tentatively TRBD2 (6 bases). The TCR sequence derives from a man in his forties in good health and CMV-seropositive. Sample: PBMCs. The CDR3, as DNA: TGTGCCAGCAGTTACTCGGTAGCAGCGGGTAGGGATACGCAGTATTTT. Translation: CASSYSVAAGRDTQYF.